This T cell receptor beta chain stems from a study of T cell responses to AZD1222 COVID-19 vaccine. Concerning this clone itself: Its matching antigen is unknown.

TCRdb's table, derived via immunoSEQ multiplex PCR, lists solely in-frame clones and lacks some. Of 100,000 to 120,000 clones in the sample, more than 70% were seen once. Study-wide findings and caveats: Clonal diversity may have been underestimated in mostly white British donors. Researchers took repertoire samples only after the peak T cell response had come.

This CDR3 has 19 amino acids. V gave up 5 bases and J gave up 1 base, with 27 bases separating them. From germline, CDR1 is SGHRS and CDR2 YFSETQ. The rearrangement links TRBV5-1 to TRBJ1-1, with D possibly being TRBD1 (6 bases). Sequencing was performed on peripheral blood, taken on day 0 of MenACWY control vaccination. This receptor was identified in an adult in good health. CDR3 in amino acids: CASRLGGMGRANPNTEAFF. The CDR3 bases are TGCGCCAGCAGGTTAGGGGGAATGGGAAGGGCCAACCCGAACACTGAAGCTTTCTTT.